These 11 T cell receptor beta chains came from one sample sequenced in a study of Ad26.COV2.S vaccination and SARS-CoV-2 variants. TCRdb keeps only in-frame clones here, not all; method: immunoSEQ multiplex PCR. The profile covers roughly 700,000 clones, with approximately 88% appearing a single time and approximately 1.5% taken by the ten largest. Treatment meaning: 19 received Ad26.COV2.S at low or high dose, single or two shots; about five received placebo; per-sample allocation not given. At day 63 after the first vaccine or placebo injection, samples were drawn. Here the sequenced sample was peripheral blood, taken in a trial of Ad26.COV2.S vaccine versus placebo. These receptors were obtained from a person between 18 and 65 years old who received the Ad26.COV2.S COVID-19 vaccine or a placebo.

This clone was recorded once. The genes are TRBV29-1 and TRBJ2-5; 14 bases agree with TRBD2. Trimming removed 3 bases from V and 4 bases from J; junction bases left unmatched: 7. The CDR3 contains 16 residues. In germline, CDR1 is SQVTM, CDR2 ANQGSEA. For the CDR3, the DNA is TGCAGCGTTGACCCCCGACTAGCGGGGGGGCGAGAGACCCAGTACTTC. Protein sequence: CSVDPRLAGGRETQYF.

Note on this clone: The same CDR3 arises from other DNA sequences in this sample as well. The chain carries TRBV18 and TRBJ2-7; 8 bases are a match to TRBD2. Trimming cost V 0 bases and J 4 bases; bases outside gene matches: 2. Germline assignment: CDR1 KGHSH and CDR2 LQKENI. The CDR3 totals 14 residues. The CDR3 spells CASSPPPGGYEQYF. In DNA form, the CDR3 reads TGTGCCAGCTCACCACCACCGGGGGGGTACGAGCAGTACTTC.

The chain carries TRBV6-4 and TRBJ2-1, with TRBD2 identical over 8 bases. The CDR3 is 14 residues long. With V trimmed by 7 bases and J by 9 bases, 11 bases remained unmatched. In germline, CDR1 is MRHNA, CDR2 SNTAGT. In DNA, the CDR3 is TGTGCCAGCACTCCCGAACATCGGGGGGGTGAGCAGTTCTTC. This gives the protein CASTPEHRGGEQFF.

The chain combines TRBV30 with TRBJ2-7, with 7 positions matching TRBD1. V shed 0 bases and J 13 bases; nucleotides not matched to a gene: 12. CDR1 is GTSNPN, CDR2 SVGIG, per germline (reference sequence). The CDR3 covers 13 residues. For the CDR3, the DNA is TGTGCCTGGAGTGTACAGGGGTTCGGGGTTCTCTACTTC. Its protein product is CAWSVQGFGVLYF.

Points on this clone: One junction end does not reproduce the germline sequence, and a read error may be involved. V is TRBV18 and J is TRBJ1-3; TRBD1 matches at 7 bases. This CDR3 comprises 13 residues. Germline loops: CDR1 KGHSH, CDR2 LQKENI. CDR3: CAISGGSGNTIYF. The CDR3 bases are TGTGCCATCTCAGGGGGTTCTGGAAACACCATATATTTT.

This clone was seen a single time. V is TRBV9 and J is TRBJ2-7; 8 positions agree with TRBD2. Per germline, CDR1 SGDLS and CDR2 YYNGEE. There are 15 residues in the CDR3. The V gene end was trimmed by 3 bases and the J gene end by 0 bases; junction bases not matched to a gene: 5. CDR3 protein: CASSALSGSSYEQYF. The CDR3 bases are TGTGCCAGCAGCGCCCTAAGCGGGAGCTCCTACGAGCAGTACTTC. Complete variable domain (other parts from reference TRBV9 and TRBJ2-7): DSGVTQTPKHLITATGQRVTLRCSPRSGDLSVYWYQQSLDQGLQFLIQYYNGEERAKGNILERFSAQQFPDLHSELNLSSLELGDSALYFCASSALSGSSYEQYFGPGTRLTVT.

This clone is a singleton in its sample. This rearrangement joins TRBV5-8 to TRBJ2-7; 10 bases line up with TRBD2. In germline, CDR1 is SGHTS, CDR2 YDEGEE. The V segment lost 1 base and the J segment 3 bases; nucleotides outside the gene matches: 4. This CDR3 region has 15 residues. CDR3 in amino acids: CASSLRPSGSYEQYF. In nucleotides, the CDR3 is TGTGCCAGCAGCTTGAGACCTAGCGGGAGCTACGAGCAGTACTTC.

The V gene is TRBV6-5, the J gene TRBJ2-3; the D is unclear. Germline CDR1 is MNHEY and CDR2 is SVGAGI. Trimming took off 6 bases at V and 0 bases at J, with 13 bases between the two ends. This CDR3 comprises 15 residues. The DNA of the CDR3 is TGTGCCAGCAGGGCATACACAGTAAGCACAGATACGCAGTATTTT. Its translation is CASRAYTVSTDTQYF.

The chain recombines TRBV7-9 with TRBJ1-2, with D perhaps TRBD1 (5 bases). Germline V CDR1 and CDR2: SEHNR, FQNEAQ (reference sequence). CDR3 length: 16 residues. The ends were cut back, 5 bases at V and 4 bases at J, with 20 bases in the middle. The CDR3, as DNA: TGTGCCAGCAGCATAACCTTCCGGGGACCGATCTATGGCTACACCTTC. Its translation is CASSITFRGPIYGYTF.

The chain is built from TRBV4-1 and TRBJ2-1; 8 positions agree with TRBD2. The CDR3 runs 17 residues. V lost 1 base, J lost 7 bases, and 12 bases stayed unmatched. The germline V gene encodes CDR1 MGHRA and CDR2 YSYEKL. For the CDR3, the DNA is TGCGCCAGCAGCCAAGTCATCGGGGGGGCCGAGTTGAATGAGCAGTTCTTC. Translating gives CASSQVIGGAELNEQFF.

This clone was picked up one time. The rearrangement uses TRBV27 and TRBJ1-3; D remains unclear. V was cut by 5 bases and J by 0 bases, with 11 bases left in between. Germline lookup yields CDR1 MNHEY and CDR2 SMNVEV (reference sequence). CDR3 length: 15 amino acids. The CDR3 DNA sequence: TGTGCCAGCAGTCCGACAAGAAGCTCTGGAAACACCATATATTTT. Protein sequence: CASSPTRSSGNTIYF.